The 18 T cell receptor beta chains given below trace back to one sample, sequenced in a study of blood T cells in healthy people across ages. Using a J-beta primer mix together with a sample-barcoded 5' primer, a second PCR was run for about 6 to 12 cycles. TCRdb passed the 5' RACE reads through MiXCR, listing each CDR3 protein once. The table includes around 970,000 distinct CDR3 sequences, about 53% detected once. Sample: blood. The receptors derive from an older woman in good health.

This chain uses TRBV11-1 with TRBJ2-7, with D perhaps being TRBD1 or TRBD2 (5 bases each). The CDR3 consists of 15 residues. V was shortened by 5 bases and J by 0 bases, with 14 bases between the two germline ends. Germline-derived CDR1 and CDR2 are SGHAT and FQDESV (reference sequence). The CDR3 loop reads CASSTIPGPSYEQYF. The CDR3 bases are TGTGCCAGCAGCACCATTCCGGGACCCTCCTACGAGCAGTACTTC.

This clonotype has only a few counts. This rearrangement joins TRBV30 to TRBJ2-6; D possibly uses TRBD1 or TRBD2 (5 bases each). V lost 4 bases to trimming and J lost 7 bases, with 20 bases between them. The CDR3 runs to 16 residues. The germline V gene has CDR1 GTSNPN and CDR2 SVGIG (reference sequence). The CDR3 loop reads CAWIRGGAVGANVLTF. CDR3 sequence (DNA): TGTGCCTGGATTCGGGGTGGGGCCGTCGGAGCCAACGTCCTGACTTTC.

This sequence joins TRBV7-9 and TRBJ1-6; possibly TRBD1 for D (5 bases). Germline values: CDR1 SEHNR, CDR2 FQNEAQ (reference sequence). V dropped 4 bases and J dropped 7 bases, with 17 bases sitting between them. The CDR3 spans 16 residues. For the CDR3, the DNA is TGTGCCAGCAGCTCCCTTCGGGGGAGCGGGAATTCACCCCTCCACTTT. Translating it yields CASSSLRGSGNSPLHF.

The chain has TRBV4-1 and TRBJ1-5, with 9 nucleotides matching TRBD1. Germline lookup yields CDR1 MGHRA and CDR2 YSYEKL. The CDR3 loop spans 17 amino acids. After removal of 2 bases from V and 1 base from J, the junction contained 6 bases not matched to a gene. In DNA, the CDR3 is TGCGCCAGCAGCCAACCGACAGGGGGTCGGAGCAATCAGCCCCAGCATTTT. Translation: CASSQPTGGRSNQPQHF.

The chain uses TRBV29-1 and TRBJ1-2, with a tentative D call TRBD1 (5 bases). CDR1 SQVTM and CDR2 ANQGSEA come from the germline V gene. The CDR3 is 14 amino acids. V lost 6 bases and J 4 bases, leaving 18 bases between the germline ends. The CDR3 bases are TGCAGCGTCGTCGGGGCGGCGAGTGTCTATGGCTACACCTTC. This sequence encodes CSVVGAASVYGYTF.

V and J are TRBV6-1 and TRBJ2-3, with 11 bases fitting TRBD2. The V gene end was trimmed by 2 bases and the J gene end by 4 bases; junction bases not matched to a gene: 5. Germline V gene data show CDR1 as MNHNS and CDR2 as SASEGT. This CDR3 is 16 amino acids long. The CDR3 here is CASSEITSGSADTQYF. In DNA, the CDR3 is TGTGCCAGCAGTGAAATAACTAGCGGGAGCGCAGATACGCAGTATTTT.

The chain combines TRBV4-2 with TRBJ2-1; the match to TRBD2 covers 11 bases. Trimming removed 8 bases from V and 0 bases from J; junction bases left unmatched: 3. CDR1 and CDR2 (germline): LGHNA, YNFKEQ. This CDR3 has 15 amino acids. CDR3 nucleotide sequence: TGTGCCAGCGGGACTAGCGGACACTCCTACAATGAGCAGTTCTTC. Its protein product is CASGTSGHSYNEQFF.

The gene calls are TRBV4-1 and TRBJ2-1, with TRBD2 matching over 7 bases. Germline lookup yields CDR1 MGHRA and CDR2 YSYEKL. V trimming: 4 bases; J trimming: 1 base; junction bases outside the gene matches: 7. The CDR3 is made up of 16 amino acids. The CDR3 spells CASSLRLAQSYNEQFF. DNA of the CDR3: TGCGCCAGCAGCCTCCGACTAGCTCAATCCTACAATGAGCAGTTCTTC.

The chain employs TRBV5-5 and TRBJ2-5, with a possible D match to TRBD2 (5 bases). The V end was cut by 2 bases, the J end by 5 bases, with 19 bases between. Germline lookup yields CDR1 SGHKS and CDR2 YYEKEE (reference sequence). The CDR3 sequence is 16 residues long. This CDR3 reads CASSFTSRGLSETQYF. In DNA form, the CDR3 reads TGTGCCAGCAGCTTTACTTCTAGAGGGCTTAGCGAGACCCAGTACTTC. The full variable domain, rest sourced from reference TRBV5-5 and TRBJ2-5, is DAGVTQSPTHLIKTRGQQVTLRCSPISGHKSVSWYQQVLGQGPQFIFQYYEKEERGRGNFPDRFSARQFPNYSSELNVNALLLGDSALYLCASSFTSRGLSETQYFGPGTRLLVL.

V gene TRBV7-8 combines with J gene TRBJ2-7, with 9 bases matching TRBD2. CDR1 is SGHVS and CDR2 is FQNEAQ in the germline V gene. The CDR3 is 14 residues long. The V segment lost 11 bases and the J segment 2 bases; nucleotides outside the gene matches: 10. In nucleotides, the CDR3 is TGTGCCTCAGACTGGGCTAGCGGGACCTACGAGCAGTACTTC. This codes for CASDWASGTYEQYF.

The chain recombines TRBV20-1 with TRBJ2-7, with 7 positions matching TRBD2. J was trimmed by 3 bases and V by 0 bases; bases with no gene match: 8. This CDR3 is 15 amino acids long. CDR1 is DFQATT and CDR2 is SNEGSKA in the germline V gene (reference sequence). CDR3 sequence: CSARDLGLGLYEQYF. In nucleotides, the CDR3 is TGCAGTGCTAGAGATCTCGGACTAGGACTCTACGAGCAGTACTTC.

The CDR3 loop is CASMGSSEQFF. Written as DNA, the CDR3 is TGTGCCAGCATGGGTAGCAGTGAGCAGTTCTTC. The rearrangement links TRBV5-6 to TRBJ2-1; unclear D gene. This CDR3 is 11 amino acids long. Germline V gene data show CDR1 as SGHDT and CDR2 as YYEEEE. Trimming took 6 bases from V and 9 from J, leaving 10 bases between them.

This chain uses TRBV4-1 with TRBJ2-7; D might be TRBD1 (6 bases). V was pared by 1 base and J by 7 bases, with 14 bases between. The CDR3 runs 14 residues. Germline assignment: CDR1 MGHRA and CDR2 YSYEKL. CDR3 DNA: TGCGCCAGCAGCCAAGTCCCAGGGGTGAGAGAGCAGTACTTC. Its protein product is CASSQVPGVREQYF.

A single count supports this clonotype. J is TRBJ2-1 and V is TRBV5-6; D might be TRBD1 or TRBD2, each matching 6 bases. Germline CDR1 is SGHDT and CDR2 is YYEEEE. This CDR3 comprises 16 residues. Trimming shortened V by 4 bases and J by 3 bases, and 17 bases separated the two germline ends. This CDR3 is CASSRGGPLVYNEQFF. CDR3 nucleotides: TGTGCCAGCAGCCGAGGGGGGCCACTGGTCTACAATGAGCAGTTCTTC. The whole variable domain, filled in from reference TRBV5-6 and TRBJ2-1, reads DAGVTQSPTHLIKTRGQQVTLRCSPKSGHDTVSWYQQALGQGPQFIFQYYEEEERQRGNFPDRFSGHQFPNYSSELNVNALLLGDSALYLCASSRGGPLVYNEQFFGPGTRLTVL.

This clonotype was observed a handful of times. This chain uses TRBV5-1 with TRBJ1-2, with 7 bases aligning to TRBD1. The germline V gene has CDR1 SGHRS and CDR2 YFSETQ. The CDR3 has 15 amino acids. V lost 0 bases and J lost 6; bases outside the gene matches: 8. The CDR3 loop is CASSLADGTADGYTF. For the CDR3, the DNA is TGCGCCAGCAGCTTGGCCGATGGGACAGCGGATGGCTACACCTTC.

V is TRBV9 and J is TRBJ2-1; D is undetermined. From germline, CDR1 is SGDLS and CDR2 YYNGEE. CDR3 size: 15 residues. Trimming took 0 bases from V and 0 from J, leaving 7 bases between them. The CDR3 reads CASSVGEASYNEQFF. CDR3 DNA sequence: TGTGCCAGCAGCGTAGGAGAAGCCTCCTACAATGAGCAGTTCTTC. Full variable domain (remainder filled in from reference TRBV9 and TRBJ2-1): DSGVTQTPKHLITATGQRVTLRCSPRSGDLSVYWYQQSLDQGLQFLIQYYNGEERAKGNILERFSAQQFPDLHSELNLSSLELGDSALYFCASSVGEASYNEQFFGPGTRLTVL.

The rearrangement uses TRBV6-2 or TRBV6-3 and TRBJ1-1; D is ambiguous. Germline CDR1 reads MNHEY; CDR2 reads SVGEGT. Trimming shortened V by 2 bases and J by 5 bases, and 9 bases separated the two germline ends. This CDR3 is built from 13 residues. The CDR3 DNA follows: TGTGCCAGCAGTTACGGAGGGCGGACTGAAGCTTTCTTT. Protein sequence: CASSYGGRTEAFF.

Points on this clonotype: Since a much larger clone is just one base distant, this may be a read error. The CDR3 bases are TGCGCCAGCAGCTGGGGGGACCTTTCCCGGGACGAGCAGTTCTTC. Amino acid sequence: CASSWGDLSRDEQFF. This chain links TRBV5-1 with TRBJ2-1, with TRBD2 as a possible D gene (6 bases). The V gene lost 3 bases and the J gene lost 10 bases, with 20 bases spanning the gap. The CDR3 sequence is 15 residues long. Per the germline V gene, CDR1 is SGHRS and CDR2 is YFSETQ. Full variable domain (missing parts from reference TRBV5-1 and TRBJ2-1): KAGVTQTPRYLIKTRGQQVTLSCSPISGHRSVSWYQQTPGQGLQFLFEYFSETQRNKGNFPGRFSGRQFSNSRSEMNVSTLELGDSALYLCASSWGDLSRDEQFFGPGTRLTVL.